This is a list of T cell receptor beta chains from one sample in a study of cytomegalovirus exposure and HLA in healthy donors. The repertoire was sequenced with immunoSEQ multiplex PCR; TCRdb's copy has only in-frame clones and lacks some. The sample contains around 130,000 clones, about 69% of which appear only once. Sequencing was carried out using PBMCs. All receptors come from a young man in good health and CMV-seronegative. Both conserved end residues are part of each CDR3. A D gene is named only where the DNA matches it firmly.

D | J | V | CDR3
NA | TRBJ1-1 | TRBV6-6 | CASSRQEDTEAFF
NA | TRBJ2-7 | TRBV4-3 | CASSQIVGVGEQYF
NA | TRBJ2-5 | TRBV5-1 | CASSVPTGIQETQYF
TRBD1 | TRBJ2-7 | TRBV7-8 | CASTRTGGFGEQYF
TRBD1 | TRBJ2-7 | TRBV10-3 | CAISGTTGSVYEQYF
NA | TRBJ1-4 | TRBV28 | CASSFRARTVHF
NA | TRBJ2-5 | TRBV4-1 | CASSQEVGHLETQYF
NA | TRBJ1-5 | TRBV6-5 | CASGGQSSQPQHF
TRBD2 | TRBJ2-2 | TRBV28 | CASSLLTSGLGVLFF
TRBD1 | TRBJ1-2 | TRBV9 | CASSSGTGRNYGYTF
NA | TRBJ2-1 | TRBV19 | CASTREAGYNEQFF
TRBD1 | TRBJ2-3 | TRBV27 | CASRLTGSDTQYF
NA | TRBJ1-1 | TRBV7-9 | CASSFLEVATEAFF
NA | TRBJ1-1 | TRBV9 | CASSGYHWGPEAFF
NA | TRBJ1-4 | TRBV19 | CASSNPDEKLFF
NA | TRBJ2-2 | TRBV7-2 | CASSLGLGASSGELFF
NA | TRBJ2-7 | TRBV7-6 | CASSHSVTYEQYF
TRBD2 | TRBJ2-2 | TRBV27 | CASSWTRTGELFF
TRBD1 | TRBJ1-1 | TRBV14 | CASSQLQGGANTEAFF
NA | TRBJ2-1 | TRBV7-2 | CASSFNGNEQFF
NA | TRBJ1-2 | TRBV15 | CATSRGSGGHGYTF
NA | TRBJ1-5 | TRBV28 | CASSFAVSNQPQHF
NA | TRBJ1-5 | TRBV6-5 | CASSYSAQNSNQPQHF
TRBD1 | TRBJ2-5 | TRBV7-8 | CASSIGQGRETQYF
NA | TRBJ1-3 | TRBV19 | CASMVADSGNTIYF
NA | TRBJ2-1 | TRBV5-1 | CATASGAGYNEQFF
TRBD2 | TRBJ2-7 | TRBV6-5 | CASKQSGSEQYF
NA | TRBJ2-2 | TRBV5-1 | CASSLASGLGGELFF
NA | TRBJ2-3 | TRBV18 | CASSPIGGEGTDTQYF
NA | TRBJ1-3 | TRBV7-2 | CASSLISSGNTIYF
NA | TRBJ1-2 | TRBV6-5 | CASSYRGGYGYTF
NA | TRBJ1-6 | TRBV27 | CASSLNRMSSLHF
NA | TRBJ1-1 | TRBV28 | CASEGRDTEAFF
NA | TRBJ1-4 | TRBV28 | CASRPLGVGGLNEKLFF
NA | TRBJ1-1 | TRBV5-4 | CASSLDSFRPEAFF
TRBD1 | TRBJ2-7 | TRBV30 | CAWSLLQGIGEQYF
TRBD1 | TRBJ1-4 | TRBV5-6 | CASSSVTGDAKKLFF
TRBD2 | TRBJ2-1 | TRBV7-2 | CASSLASTSRNEQFF
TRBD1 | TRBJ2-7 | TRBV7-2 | CASSLVGTVTYEQYF
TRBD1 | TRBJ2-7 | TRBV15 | CATSRDLRQGAHEQYF
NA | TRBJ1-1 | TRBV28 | CASSLLTEAFF
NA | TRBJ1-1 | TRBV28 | CASSPRDSLNTEAFF
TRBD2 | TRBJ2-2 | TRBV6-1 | CASSAGTSGGRRYTGELFF
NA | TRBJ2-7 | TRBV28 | CASSLKLYEQYF
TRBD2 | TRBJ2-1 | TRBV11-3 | CASSLSGGPEADEQFF
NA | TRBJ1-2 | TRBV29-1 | CSATVDSASNYGYTF
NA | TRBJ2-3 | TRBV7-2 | CASSYSKDTQYF
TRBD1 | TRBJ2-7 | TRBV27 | CASRPHNPGQGSNEQYF
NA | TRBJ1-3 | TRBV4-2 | CASSQAQVESRNTIYF
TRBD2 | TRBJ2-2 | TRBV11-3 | CASSPRPGTSGNTGELFF
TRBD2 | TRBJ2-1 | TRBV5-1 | CASSLRLAGVAYNEQFF
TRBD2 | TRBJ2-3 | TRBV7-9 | CASSLGLADTDTQYF
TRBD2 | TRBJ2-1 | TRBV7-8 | CASSFGGRESSYNEQFF
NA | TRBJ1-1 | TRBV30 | CAWTEFGTEAFF
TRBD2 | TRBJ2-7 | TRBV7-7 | CASSPGTSVYEQYF
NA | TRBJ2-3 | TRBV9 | CASSVEGGADTQYF
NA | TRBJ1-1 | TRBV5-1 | CASSPAPGRDTEAFF
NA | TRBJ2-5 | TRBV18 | CASSPQRETQYF
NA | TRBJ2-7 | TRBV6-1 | CASSWDLNDEQYF